This T cell receptor beta chain was sequenced in a study of identical twins. A universal primer site was added by template switching, and unique molecular identifiers were carried by the cDNA. TCRdb re-called the 5' RACE reads through MiXCR, storing one row per CDR3 protein. Here the sample spans 350,000 to 600,000 distinct CDR3 sequences, 14% being singletons. In its sample, this clonotype was seen a few times. This sample was shared with a second study, whose subject was yellow fever vaccine responses in identical twins.

The sequence came from a woman under 30 in good health. The sample comprised CD4+ T cells sorted from blood.

The CDR3 region is CASSTPGAPGDTQYF. CDR3 nucleotides: TGTGCCAGCAGCACCCCCGGGGCCCCTGGAGATACGCAGTATTTT. This chain links TRBV28 with TRBJ2-3; either TRBD1 or TRBD2 may supply D (5 bases each). V shed 6 bases and J shed 5 bases, with 18 bases lying between them. CDR1 is MDHEN and CDR2 is SYDVKM in the germline V gene. This CDR3 comprises 15 residues.